A selection of T cell receptor beta chains follows, all from one sample in a study of T-cell reconstitution after alpha-beta-depleted transplantation in children. TCRdb passed the PCR reads through MiXCR, listing each CDR3 protein once. The profile shows more than 85,000 distinct CDR3 sequences, 5% to 6% of them singletons. The sample here was PBMCs, mostly from graft donor cells, taken 60 days after TCRalphabeta/CD19-depleted stem cell transplant. Every receptor here comes from a female patient aged 2-15 years who had a stem cell transplant for Fanconi anemia, so the T cells may come from the graft donor. Both conserved end residues are part of each CDR3. A D gene is named only where the DNA matches it firmly. Clone size, where shown, is once, few, many, or a class for clones that have expanded.

cdr3_aa: CASTRRVDGELFF
cdr3_nt: TGTGCCAGCACAAGAAGGGTGGACGGGGAGCTGTTTTTT
j_call: TRBJ2-2
d_call: NA
cdr3_length: 13
v_call: TRBV2
clone_size: many

cdr3_aa: CASSGLVVQETQYF
cdr3_nt: TGCGCCAGCTCGGGACTAGTGGTCCAAGAGACCCAGTACTTC
j_call: TRBJ2-5
d_call: TRBD2
cdr3_length: 14
v_call: TRBV5-1
clone_size: few

cdr3_aa: CASSFGGGGEQFF
cdr3_nt: TGTGCCAGCAGTTTTGGGGGGGGGGGCGAGCAGTTCTTC
j_call: TRBJ2-1
d_call: NA
cdr3_length: 13
v_call: TRBV27
clone_size: few

cdr3_aa: CASSPWAVNNEQFF
cdr3_nt: TGTGCCAGCAGTCCTTGGGCAGTCAACAATGAGCAGTTCTTC
j_call: TRBJ2-1
d_call: NA
cdr3_length: 14
v_call: TRBV12-3/TRBV12-4
clone_size: many

cdr3_aa: CANMLQGNTEAFF
cdr3_nt: TGTGCCAATATGTTACAGGGCAACACTGAAGCTTTCTTT
j_call: TRBJ1-1
d_call: NA
cdr3_length: 13
v_call: TRBV2
clone_size: many

cdr3_aa: CSARLGGNQETQYF
cdr3_nt: TGCAGTGCTAGACTAGGCGGAAACCAAGAGACCCAGTACTTC
j_call: TRBJ2-5
d_call: NA
cdr3_length: 14
v_call: TRBV20-1
clone_size: many

cdr3_aa: CASSTRQDSYEQYF
cdr3_nt: TGTGCCAGCAGCACACGACAGGACTCCTACGAGCAGTACTTC
j_call: TRBJ2-7
d_call: NA
cdr3_length: 14
v_call: TRBV7-2
clone_size: NA

cdr3_aa: CSASSSAEGEQYF
cdr3_nt: TGCAGTGCTAGTAGTAGCGCGGAAGGCGAGCAGTACTTC
j_call: TRBJ2-7
d_call: NA
cdr3_length: 13
v_call: TRBV20-1
clone_size: many

cdr3_aa: CASSLGTGWTGELFF
cdr3_nt: TGTGCCAGCAGCCTCGGTACAGGGTGGACCGGGGAGCTGTTTTTT
j_call: TRBJ2-2
d_call: NA
cdr3_length: 15
v_call: TRBV7-9
clone_size: many

cdr3_aa: CASGYSFRELFF
cdr3_nt: TGTGCCAGCGGATACTCTTTTCGGGAGCTGTTTTTT
j_call: TRBJ2-2
d_call: NA
cdr3_length: 12
v_call: TRBV27
clone_size: many

cdr3_aa: CASSVEGDIPYEQYF
cdr3_nt: TGTGCCAGCAGCGTAGAAGGGGACATCCCCTACGAGCAGTACTTC
j_call: TRBJ2-7
d_call: NA
cdr3_length: 15
v_call: TRBV9
clone_size: many

cdr3_aa: CSASATYEQYF
cdr3_nt: TGCAGCGCTAGCGCGACCTACGAGCAGTACTTC
j_call: TRBJ2-7
d_call: NA
cdr3_length: 11
v_call: TRBV29-1
clone_size: NA

cdr3_aa: CSARGTHGSGLYF
cdr3_nt: TGCAGTGCTAGAGGGACACATGGATCTGGGCTGTACTTC
j_call: TRBJ2-7
d_call: NA
cdr3_length: 13
v_call: TRBV20-1
clone_size: many

cdr3_aa: CASSFHLPGTDYQPQHF
cdr3_nt: TGTGCCAGCAGCTTTCACCTACCCGGGACAGATTATCAGCCCCAGCATTTT
j_call: TRBJ1-5
d_call: TRBD1
cdr3_length: 17
v_call: TRBV13
clone_size: many

cdr3_aa: CASSQQTGYNEQFF
cdr3_nt: TGTGCCAGCTCACAACAAACAGGTTACAATGAGCAGTTCTTC
j_call: TRBJ2-1
d_call: NA
cdr3_length: 14
v_call: TRBV18
clone_size: many

cdr3_aa: CASRDRNYQPQHF
cdr3_nt: TGTGCCAGCAGGGACAGGAACTATCAGCCCCAGCATTTT
j_call: TRBJ1-5
d_call: TRBD1
cdr3_length: 13
v_call: TRBV12-3/TRBV12-4
clone_size: many

cdr3_aa: CASMIGNIQYF
cdr3_nt: TGTGCCAGCATGATAGGAAACATTCAGTACTTC
j_call: TRBJ2-4
d_call: NA
cdr3_length: 11
v_call: TRBV6-1
clone_size: many

cdr3_aa: CASSQSTSLDRNEQFF
cdr3_nt: TGTGCCAGCAGCCAATCGACTAGTTTGGATCGCAATGAGCAGTTCTTC
j_call: TRBJ2-1
d_call: NA
cdr3_length: 16
v_call: TRBV7-3
clone_size: few

cdr3_aa: CASSGTSGRWNEQFF
cdr3_nt: TGTGCCAGCAGTGGTACTAGCGGGAGGTGGAATGAGCAGTTCTTC
j_call: TRBJ2-1
d_call: TRBD2
cdr3_length: 15
v_call: TRBV25-1
clone_size: many

cdr3_aa: CASSLISYEQYF
cdr3_nt: TGTGCCAGCAGTTTAATCTCCTACGAGCAGTACTTC
j_call: TRBJ2-7
d_call: NA
cdr3_length: 12
v_call: TRBV12-3/TRBV12-4
clone_size: many

cdr3_aa: CASSGLRRNTIYF
cdr3_nt: TGTGCCAGCAGCGGATTGCGTCGAAACACCATATATTTT
j_call: TRBJ1-3
d_call: NA
cdr3_length: 13
v_call: TRBV7-9
clone_size: many

cdr3_aa: CASSVEGLGDNEQFF
cdr3_nt: TGTGCCAGCAGCGTAGAAGGACTAGGTGATAATGAGCAGTTCTTC
j_call: TRBJ2-1
d_call: TRBD2
cdr3_length: 15
v_call: TRBV9
clone_size: many

cdr3_aa: CASSLGTGHLEQYF
cdr3_nt: TGCGCCAGCAGCCTAGGGACAGGACACCTGGAGCAGTACTTC
j_call: TRBJ2-7
d_call: TRBD1
cdr3_length: 14
v_call: TRBV5-1
clone_size: few

cdr3_aa: CASSGDRVYNEQFF
cdr3_nt: TGTGCCAGCAGCGGGGACAGGGTTTACAATGAGCAGTTCTTC
j_call: TRBJ2-1
d_call: TRBD1
cdr3_length: 14
v_call: TRBV2
clone_size: NA

cdr3_aa: CATSRDREDEQYF
cdr3_nt: TGTGCCACCAGCAGAGATCGGGAGGACGAGCAGTACTTC
j_call: TRBJ2-7
d_call: TRBD2
cdr3_length: 13
v_call: TRBV15
clone_size: NA

cdr3_aa: CASSANMENIQYF
cdr3_nt: TGTGCCAGCAGCGCTAACATGGAGAACATTCAGTACTTC
j_call: TRBJ2-4
d_call: NA
cdr3_length: 13
v_call: TRBV9
clone_size: many

cdr3_aa: CATGHYPGISYNEQFF
cdr3_nt: TGTGCCACCGGCCACTACCCAGGGATATCCTACAATGAGCAGTTCTTC
j_call: TRBJ2-1
d_call: NA
cdr3_length: 16
v_call: TRBV15
clone_size: many

cdr3_aa: CASSLKATQYF
cdr3_nt: TGTGCCAGCAGCTTAAAAGCTACGCAGTATTTT
j_call: TRBJ2-3
d_call: NA
cdr3_length: 11
v_call: TRBV7-2
clone_size: many

cdr3_aa: CASSLGLAGGLAYNEQFF
cdr3_nt: TGCGCCAGCAGCTTGGGACTAGCGGGAGGCCTTGCCTACAATGAGCAGTTCTTC
j_call: TRBJ2-1
d_call: TRBD2
cdr3_length: 18
v_call: TRBV5-1
clone_size: many

cdr3_aa: CSASRGTGTDTQYF
cdr3_nt: TGCAGTGCTAGCAGGGGGACAGGCACAGATACGCAGTATTTT
j_call: TRBJ2-3
d_call: TRBD1
cdr3_length: 14
v_call: TRBV20-1
clone_size: many

cdr3_aa: CSGEKGDSVAEAFF
cdr3_nt: TGCAGTGGCGAAAAGGGGGACTCGGTCGCTGAAGCTTTCTTT
j_call: TRBJ1-1
d_call: NA
cdr3_length: 14
v_call: TRBV20-1
clone_size: many

cdr3_aa: CASSFTGGRDTQYF
cdr3_nt: TGTGCCAGCAGCTTTACAGGGGGCCGGGATACGCAGTATTTT
j_call: TRBJ2-3
d_call: TRBD1
cdr3_length: 14
v_call: TRBV7-3
clone_size: NA

cdr3_aa: CSVDSGANVLTF
cdr3_nt: TGCAGCGTTGACTCTGGGGCCAACGTCCTGACTTTC
j_call: TRBJ2-6
d_call: NA
cdr3_length: 12
v_call: TRBV29-1
clone_size: many

cdr3_aa: CASSEGALRNYGYTF
cdr3_nt: TGCGCCAGCAGCGAGGGGGCGCTGAGGAACTATGGCTACACCTTC
j_call: TRBJ1-2
d_call: TRBD1
cdr3_length: 15
v_call: TRBV5-1
clone_size: many

cdr3_aa: CATSDLRGGANVLTF
cdr3_nt: TGTGCCACCAGTGATTTGAGGGGTGGGGCCAACGTCCTGACTTTC
j_call: TRBJ2-6
d_call: NA
cdr3_length: 15
v_call: TRBV24-1
clone_size: NA

cdr3_aa: CASSLSPGQGFPEQYF
cdr3_nt: TGTGCCAGCAGTTTATCACCGGGACAGGGGTTTCCCGAGCAGTACTTC
j_call: TRBJ2-7
d_call: TRBD1
cdr3_length: 16
v_call: TRBV27
clone_size: few